The 5 T cell receptor beta chains in this list originate from one sample, sequenced in a study of T cell changes during pregnancy in multiple sclerosis (dated by TCRdb to the late 2010s). The library was prepared using the immunoSEQ multiplex PCR assay. Drawn from immuneACCESS, this table holds only the in-frame rearrangements with V and J called that TCRdb kept. Clones are partly lost; checked studies trace under half to an unresolved V gene and leave the rest unexplained. The table for this sample lists tens of thousands of clones; about 91% of them were counted only once. Together, the top ten hold approximately 1.2% of the sample. The sample consisted of CD4+ T cells from peripheral blood mononuclear cells, taken in the first trimester of pregnancy. These receptors came from a female donor with multiple sclerosis, enrolled in a pregnancy study.

The V and J genes are TRBV25-1 and TRBJ2-1; D is possibly TRBD1 (5 bases). The V gene's germline CDR1 is MGHDK and CDR2 SYGVNS. The V and J ends lost 5 bases and 6 bases respectively, with 23 bases between them. This CDR3 has 17 amino acids. CDR3 residues: CASSMLLSQGNGNEQFF. The CDR3, as DNA: TGTGCCAGCAGTATGCTTTTGAGTCAGGGAAATGGCAATGAGCAGTTCTTC.

The V and J genes are TRBV11-2 and TRBJ1-5; D gene uncertain. The length of the CDR3 is 13 residues. Trimming removed 0 bases from V and 6 bases from J, with 6 bases in between. Germline V gives CDR1 SGHAT, CDR2 FQNNGV. CDR3 coding DNA: TGTGCCAGCAGCTTAGATCGCGGTCAGCCCCAGCATTTT. This gives the protein CASSLDRGQPQHF.

This clone was counted a single time. The rearrangement uses TRBV5-1 and TRBJ1-2; D remains unclear. V lost 0 bases and J 4 bases, leaving 13 bases between the germline ends. The CDR3 length is 15 residues. CDR1 is SGHRS and CDR2 is YFSETQ in the germline V gene. CDR3 residues: CASSLATVSSYGYTF. The CDR3 coding sequence is TGCGCCAGCAGCTTGGCCACAGTCTCCTCCTATGGCTACACCTTC.

The chain links TRBV30 to TRBJ1-6, with a possible D match to TRBD1 (5 bases). The germline V gene encodes CDR1 GTSNPN and CDR2 SVGIG (reference sequence). The CDR3 covers 13 residues. The germline V and J ends were trimmed by 0 bases and 10 bases, with 10 bases remaining between them. DNA for the CDR3: TGTGCCTGGAGTGTACAGACAGAGTCACCCCTCCACTTT. It yields the protein CAWSVQTESPLHF.

V gene TRBV9 combines with J gene TRBJ2-5; D is possibly TRBD2 (6 bases). The J call may be incorrect, as the DNA end agrees better with TRBJ2-7. The CDR3 has 14 amino acids. Germline V CDR1 and CDR2: SGDLS, YYNGEE. CDR3 region: CASSPGEEPYEQYF. CDR3 in DNA: TGTGCCAGCAGCCCCGGGGAGGAACCCTACGAGCAGTACTTC.